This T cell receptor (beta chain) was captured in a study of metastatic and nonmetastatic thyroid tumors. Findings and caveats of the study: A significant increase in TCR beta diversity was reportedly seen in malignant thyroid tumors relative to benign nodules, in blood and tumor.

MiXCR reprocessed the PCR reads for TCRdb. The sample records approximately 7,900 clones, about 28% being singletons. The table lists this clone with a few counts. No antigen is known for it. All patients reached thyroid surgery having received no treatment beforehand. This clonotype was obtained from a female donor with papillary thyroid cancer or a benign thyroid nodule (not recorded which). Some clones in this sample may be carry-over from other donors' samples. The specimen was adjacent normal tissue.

CDR3 amino acids: CASSTSRGAYNEQFF. DNA for the CDR3: TGTGCCAGTAGTACATCCAGGGGGGCCTACAATGAGCAGTTCTTC. The chain employs TRBV19 and TRBJ2-1, with D possibly being TRBD1 (7 bases). Trimming removed 4 bases from V and 2 bases from J, with 12 bases in between. The CDR3 consists of 15 residues. CDR1 is LNHDA, CDR2 SQIVND, per germline (reference sequence).